The rows below give T cell receptor beta chains drawn from one sample of a study of cytomegalovirus exposure and HLA in healthy donors. Assay: immunoSEQ multiplex PCR; the TCRdb copy retains only in-frame clones and omits some. Of approximately 160,000 clones detected, more than 70% appear once; the ten largest clones hold under 5%. Sequenced input: PBMCs. The source of these receptors is a woman aged 50 to 60 in good health and CMV-seropositive. Both conserved end residues are part of each CDR3. Fields, in order: D gene, clone size, V gene, CDR3 length, J gene, CDR3 DNA, CDR3 protein. The D gene is left open where the match is weak. Some rows have no size entry. The others give once, few or many, or a class for an expanded clone.

TRBD1	.	TRBV11-2	14	TRBJ1-1	TGTGCCAGCACCTTGACAGGGGCCGGCACTGAAGCTTTCTTT	CASTLTGAGTEAFF
TRBD2	.	TRBV2	15	TRBJ2-1	TGTGCCAGCAGTCCTCTAGCGGGAGAAGTATATGAGCAGTTCTTC	CASSPLAGEVYEQFF
.	once	TRBV7-8	20	TRBJ2-6	TGTGCCAGCAGCTTAGCGCTCGGGGGGCGAGGGATCTCTGGGGCCAACGTCCTGACTTTC	CASSLALGGRGISGANVLTF
TRBD1	few	TRBV29-1	13	TRBJ2-3	TGCAGTCTGTCCACAGGGGGCACAGATACGCAGTATTTT	CSLSTGGTDTQYF
.	.	TRBV28	12	TRBJ2-7	TGTGCCAGTATCGACAGCTCCTACGAGCAGTACTTC	CASIDSSYEQYF
.	.	TRBV28	14	TRBJ1-5	TGTGCCAGCAGAATACCAGGGGGCAATCAGCCCCAGCATTTT	CASRIPGGNQPQHF
TRBD1	.	TRBV7-3	16	TRBJ2-2	TGTGCCAGCAGCTTACGACAGGGGGCTGACACCGGGGAGCTGTTTTTT	CASSLRQGADTGELFF
TRBD1	few	TRBV5-1	16	TRBJ1-1	TGCGCCAGCAGCTTGAAGGGACAGGGGGCTGACACTGAAGCTTTCTTT	CASSLKGQGADTEAFF
.	.	TRBV5-1	14	TRBJ2-2	TGCGCCAGCAGCTTCCCTCCGTCGGCCGGGGAGCTGTTTTTT	CASSFPPSAGELFF
.	few	TRBV7-3	15	TRBJ2-1	TGTGCCAGCAGCTTAGGGCAGGGGCCCTACAATGAGCAGTTCTTC	CASSLGQGPYNEQFF
.	.	TRBV19	13	TRBJ2-2	TGTGCCAGTAGAGGAGTGAACACCGGGGAGCTGTTTTTT	CASRGVNTGELFF
.	.	TRBV29-1	15	TRBJ1-5	TGCAGCGTTGGAGGGGGTCTTCATAGCAATCAGCCCCAGCATTTT	CSVGGGLHSNQPQHF
.	.	TRBV7-2	12	TRBJ2-1	TGTGCCAGCAGTGGACTATACAATGAGCAGTTCTTC	CASSGLYNEQFF
.	.	TRBV15	13	TRBJ1-3	TGTGCCACCAGCGCCCTTAGGAGGGACACCATATATTTT	CATSALRRDTIYF
.	.	TRBV5-6	15	TRBJ1-2	TGTGCCAGCAACCCGACAGGCACTTCGTCCTATGGCTACACCTTC	CASNPTGTSSYGYTF
TRBD2	.	TRBV10-3	13	TRBJ2-1	TGTGCCACTGGGACTAGCGGGGTCAATGAGCAGTTCTTC	CATGTSGVNEQFF
TRBD2	.	TRBV18	17	TRBJ2-7	TGTGCCAGCTCACCAAGGACTAGCGGGAGTTCCAACTACGAGCAGTACTTC	CASSPRTSGSSNYEQYF
.	once	TRBV6-1	13	TRBJ2-1	TGTGCCAGCCCTACTAACAGGTACAATGAGCAGTTCTTC	CASPTNRYNEQFF
.	.	TRBV19	14	TRBJ1-2	TGTGCCAGTAGTATGGATCCCCAGGGGTCTGGCTACACCTTC	CASSMDPQGSGYTF
TRBD1	few	TRBV19	18	TRBJ1-5	TGTGCCAGTAACCTTAGGGGCCCCGGGGACAGGGTAGGACGGCCCCAGCATTTT	CASNLRGPGDRVGRPQHF
.	.	TRBV7-8	15	TRBJ1-4	TGTGCCAGCAGCTCGATTCAGGGGTATAATGAAAAACTGTTTTTT	CASSSIQGYNEKLFF
TRBD1	.	TRBV7-2	19	TRBJ1-1	TGTGCCAGCAGCTTTCGGAGTGGGCACGACAGGGGTTCGAACACTGAAGCTTTCTTT	CASSFRSGHDRGSNTEAFF
TRBD2	.	TRBV28	18	TRBJ2-1	TGTGCCAGCAGTATAGACGGGAGGTCGGCCGAGTCCTACAATGAGCAGTTCTTC	CASSIDGRSAESYNEQFF
.	.	TRBV7-2	12	TRBJ2-7	TGTGCCAGCAGCTTACCCCTAACCGGGACTCACTTC	CASSLPLTGTHF
.	.	TRBV11-2	14	TRBJ2-7	TGTGCCAGCAGCTTGGGGAGGTCAGCCTACGAGCAGTACTTC	CASSLGRSAYEQYF
TRBD2	.	TRBV29-1	13	TRBJ2-7	TGCAGCGCATGGACTAGCGAGACCTACGAGCAGTACTTC	CSAWTSETYEQYF
TRBD2	.	TRBV6-1	14	TRBJ2-5	TGTGCCAGCAGTTGGGCGGGGGGACAAGAGACCCAGTACTTC	CASSWAGGQETQYF
TRBD1	.	TRBV11-1	14	TRBJ2-7	TGTGCCAGCAGCAGTCCCGGGACAGGGCACGAGCAGTACTTC	CASSSPGTGHEQYF
TRBD1	.	TRBV5-1	15	TRBJ1-4	TGCGCCAGCAGCTTCTCCGGACAGGGTAGTGAAAAACTGTTTTTT	CASSFSGQGSEKLFF
.	.	TRBV30	13	TRBJ1-2	TGTGCCTGGAGTGTACGGGGAGGACATGGCTACACCTTC	CAWSVRGGHGYTF
TRBD2	.	TRBV11-2	15	TRBJ2-2	TGTGCCAGCAGTCATAGCGGGGGAGGCACCGGGGAGCTGTTTTTT	CASSHSGGGTGELFF